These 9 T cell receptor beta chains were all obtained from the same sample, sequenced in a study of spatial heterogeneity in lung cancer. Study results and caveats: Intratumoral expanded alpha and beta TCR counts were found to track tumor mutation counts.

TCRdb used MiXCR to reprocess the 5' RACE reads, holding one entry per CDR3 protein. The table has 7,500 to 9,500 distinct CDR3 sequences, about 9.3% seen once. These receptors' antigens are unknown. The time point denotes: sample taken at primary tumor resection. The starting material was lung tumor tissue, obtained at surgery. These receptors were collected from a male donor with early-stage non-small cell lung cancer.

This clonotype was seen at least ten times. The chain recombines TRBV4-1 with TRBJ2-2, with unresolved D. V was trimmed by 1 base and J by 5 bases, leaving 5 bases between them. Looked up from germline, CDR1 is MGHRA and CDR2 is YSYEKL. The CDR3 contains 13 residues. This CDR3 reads CASSQGATGELFF. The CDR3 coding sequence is TGCGCCAGCAGCCAAGGGGCGACCGGGGAGCTGTTTTTT.

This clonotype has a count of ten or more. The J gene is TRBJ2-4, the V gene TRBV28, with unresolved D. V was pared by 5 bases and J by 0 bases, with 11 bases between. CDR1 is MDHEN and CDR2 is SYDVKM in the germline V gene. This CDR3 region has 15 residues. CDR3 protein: CASSPGSLAKNIQYF. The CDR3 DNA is TGTGCCAGCAGTCCCGGGTCACTAGCCAAAAACATTCAGTACTTC.

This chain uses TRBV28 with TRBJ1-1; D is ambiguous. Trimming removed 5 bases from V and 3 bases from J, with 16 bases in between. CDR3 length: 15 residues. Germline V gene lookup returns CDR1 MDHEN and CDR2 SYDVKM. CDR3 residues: CASSTLGRRDTEAFF. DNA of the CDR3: TGTGCCAGCAGTACTCTAGGCAGGCGGGACACTGAAGCTTTCTTT. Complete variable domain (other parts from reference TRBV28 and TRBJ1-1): DVKVTQSSRYLVKRTGEKVFLECVQDMDHENMFWYRQDPGLGLRLIYFSYDVKMKEKGDIPEGYSVSREKKERFSLILESASTNQTSMYLCASSTLGRRDTEAFFGQGTRLTVV.

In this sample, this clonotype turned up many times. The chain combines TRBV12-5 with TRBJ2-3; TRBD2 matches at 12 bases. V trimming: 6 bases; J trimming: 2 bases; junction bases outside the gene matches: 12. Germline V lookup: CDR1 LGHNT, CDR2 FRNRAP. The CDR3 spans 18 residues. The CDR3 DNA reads TGTGCTAGTGGCCGACCTAGCGGGAGGGTCGGTTTCACAGATACGCAGTATTTT. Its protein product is CASGRPSGRVGFTDTQYF. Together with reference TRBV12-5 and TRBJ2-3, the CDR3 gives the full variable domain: DARVTQTPRHKVTEMGQEVTMRCQPILGHNTVFWYRQTMMQGLELLAYFRNRAPLDDSGMPKDRFSAEMPDATLATLKIQPSEPRDSAVYFCASGRPSGRVGFTDTQYFGPGTRLTVL.

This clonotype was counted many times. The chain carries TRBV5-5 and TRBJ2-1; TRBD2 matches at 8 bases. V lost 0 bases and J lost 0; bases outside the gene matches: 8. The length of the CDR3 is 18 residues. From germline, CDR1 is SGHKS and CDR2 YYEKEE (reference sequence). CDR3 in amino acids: CASSLGSGVRSSYNEQFF. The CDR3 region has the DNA TGTGCCAGCAGCTTGGGTAGCGGGGTAAGAAGCTCCTACAATGAGCAGTTCTTC. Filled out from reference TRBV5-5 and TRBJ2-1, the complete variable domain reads DAGVTQSPTHLIKTRGQQVTLRCSPISGHKSVSWYQQVLGQGPQFIFQYYEKEERGRGNFPDRFSARQFPNYSSELNVNALLLGDSALYLCASSLGSGVRSSYNEQFFGPGTRLTVL.

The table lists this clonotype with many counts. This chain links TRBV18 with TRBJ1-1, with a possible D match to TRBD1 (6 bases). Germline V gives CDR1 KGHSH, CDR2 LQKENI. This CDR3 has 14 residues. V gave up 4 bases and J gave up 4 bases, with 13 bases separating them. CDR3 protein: CASSQKQGGTEAFF. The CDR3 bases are TGTGCCAGCTCACAGAAACAGGGTGGCACTGAAGCTTTCTTT. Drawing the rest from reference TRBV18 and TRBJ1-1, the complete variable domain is NAGVMQNPRHLVRRRGQEARLRCSPMKGHSHVYWYRQLPEEGLKFMVYLQKENIIDESGMPKERFSAEFPKEGPSILRIQQVVRGDSAAYFCASSQKQGGTEAFFGQGTRLTVV.

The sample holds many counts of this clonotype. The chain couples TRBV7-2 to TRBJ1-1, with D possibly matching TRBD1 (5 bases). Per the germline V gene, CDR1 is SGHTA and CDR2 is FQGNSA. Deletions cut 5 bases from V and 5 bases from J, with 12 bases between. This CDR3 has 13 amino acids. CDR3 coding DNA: TGTGCCAGCAGCAGCGGCTGGGGGACTGAAGCTTTCTTT. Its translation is CASSSGWGTEAFF.

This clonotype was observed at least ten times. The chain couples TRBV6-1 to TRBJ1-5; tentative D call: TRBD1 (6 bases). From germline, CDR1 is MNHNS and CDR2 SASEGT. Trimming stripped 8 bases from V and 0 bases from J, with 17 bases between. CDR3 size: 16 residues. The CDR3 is CASPRDRSISNQPQHF. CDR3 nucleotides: TGTGCCAGCCCCCGAGACAGGTCAATTAGCAATCAGCCCCAGCATTTT.

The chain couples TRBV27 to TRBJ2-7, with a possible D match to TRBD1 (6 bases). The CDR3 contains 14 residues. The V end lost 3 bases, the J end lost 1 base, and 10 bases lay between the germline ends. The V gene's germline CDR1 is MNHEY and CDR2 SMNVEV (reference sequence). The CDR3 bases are TGTGCCAGCAGTTTTGGCCAGGGGTCCTACGAGCAGTACTTC. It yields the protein CASSFGQGSYEQYF.